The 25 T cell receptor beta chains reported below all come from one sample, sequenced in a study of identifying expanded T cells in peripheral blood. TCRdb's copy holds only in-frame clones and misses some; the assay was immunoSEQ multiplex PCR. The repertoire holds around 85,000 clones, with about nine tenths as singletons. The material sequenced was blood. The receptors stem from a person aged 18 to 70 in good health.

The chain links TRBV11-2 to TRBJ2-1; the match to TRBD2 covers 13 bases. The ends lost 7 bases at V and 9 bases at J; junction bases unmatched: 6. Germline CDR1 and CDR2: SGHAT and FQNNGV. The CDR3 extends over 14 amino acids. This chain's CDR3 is CASTSLAGGPEQFF. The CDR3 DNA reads TGTGCCAGCACCTCACTAGCGGGGGGGCCTGAGCAGTTCTTC.

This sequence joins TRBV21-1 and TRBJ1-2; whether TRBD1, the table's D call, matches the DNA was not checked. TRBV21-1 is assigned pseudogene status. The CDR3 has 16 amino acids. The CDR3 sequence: CASSRDEQGLGYGYTF. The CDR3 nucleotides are TGTGCCAGCAGCAGAGATGAACAGGGTCTCGGCTATGGCTACACCTTC.

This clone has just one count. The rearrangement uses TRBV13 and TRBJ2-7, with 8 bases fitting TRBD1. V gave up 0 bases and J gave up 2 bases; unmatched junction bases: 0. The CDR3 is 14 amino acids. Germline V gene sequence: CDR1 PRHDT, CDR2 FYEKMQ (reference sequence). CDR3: CASSLGTGAYEQYF. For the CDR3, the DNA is TGTGCCAGCAGCTTAGGGACAGGGGCCTACGAGCAGTACTTC. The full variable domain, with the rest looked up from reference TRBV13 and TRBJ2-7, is AAGVIQSPRHLIKEKRETATLKCYPIPRHDTVYWYQQGPGQDPQFLISFYEKMQSDKGSIPDRFSAQQFSDYHSELNMSSLELGDSALYFCASSLGTGAYEQYFGPGTRLTVT.

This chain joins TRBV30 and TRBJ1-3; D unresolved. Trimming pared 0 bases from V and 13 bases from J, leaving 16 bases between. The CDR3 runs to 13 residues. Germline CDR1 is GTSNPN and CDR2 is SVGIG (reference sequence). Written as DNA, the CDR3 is TGTGCCTGGAGTGTAGGGTCGACTGGGAAGATATATTTT. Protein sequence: CAWSVGSTGKIYF.

The CDR3 loop reads CASSYTKNTEAFF. The DNA for the CDR3 is TGCGCCAGCAGTTATACAAAGAACACTGAAGCTTTCTTT. The chain has TRBV4-3 and TRBJ1-1; D gene unclear. The CDR3 has 13 residues. The V end was cut by 6 bases, the J end by 1 base, with 9 bases between. The germline V gene encodes CDR1 LGHNA and CDR2 YSLEER.

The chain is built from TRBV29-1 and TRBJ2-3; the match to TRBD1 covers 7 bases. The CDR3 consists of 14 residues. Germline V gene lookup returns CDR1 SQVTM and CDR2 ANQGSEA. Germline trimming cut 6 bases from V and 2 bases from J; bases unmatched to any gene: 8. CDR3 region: CSVAGTANTDTQYF. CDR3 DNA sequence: TGCAGCGTCGCCGGGACAGCAAACACAGATACGCAGTATTTT.

CDR3 nucleotides: TGTGCCAGCAGTTTACTAGCGGGAGACTCCTACGAGCAGTACTTC. Its protein product is CASSLLAGDSYEQYF. This chain connects TRBV27 to TRBJ2-7, with TRBD2 matching 10 bases. V lost 2 bases and J lost 0; bases outside the gene matches: 1. The V gene's germline CDR1 is MNHEY and CDR2 SMNVEV (reference sequence). CDR3 length: 15 residues.

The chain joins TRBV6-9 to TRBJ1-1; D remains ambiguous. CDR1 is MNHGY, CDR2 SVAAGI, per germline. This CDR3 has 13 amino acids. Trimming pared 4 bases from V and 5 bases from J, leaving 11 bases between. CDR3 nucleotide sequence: TGTGCCAGCAGTTCGTATCCTGCTACTGAAGCTTTCTTT. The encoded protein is CASSSYPATEAFF.

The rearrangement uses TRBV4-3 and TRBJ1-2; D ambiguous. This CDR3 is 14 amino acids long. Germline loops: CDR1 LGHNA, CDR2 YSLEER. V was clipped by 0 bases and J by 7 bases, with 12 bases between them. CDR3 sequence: CASSQDTSRSGYTF. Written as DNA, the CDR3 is TGCGCCAGCAGCCAAGACACGTCCAGGTCTGGCTACACCTTC.

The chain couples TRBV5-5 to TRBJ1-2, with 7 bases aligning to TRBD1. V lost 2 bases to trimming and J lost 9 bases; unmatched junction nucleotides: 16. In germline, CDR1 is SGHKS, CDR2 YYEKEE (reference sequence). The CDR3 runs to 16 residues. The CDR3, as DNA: TGTGCCAGCAGCTTCTTTCCCCCAGATACAGGGGCTCGCTACACCTTC. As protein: CASSFFPPDTGARYTF.

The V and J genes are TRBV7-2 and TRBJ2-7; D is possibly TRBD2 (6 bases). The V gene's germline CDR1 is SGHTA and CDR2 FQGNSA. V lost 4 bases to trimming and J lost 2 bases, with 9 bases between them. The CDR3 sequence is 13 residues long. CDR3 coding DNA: TGTGCCAGCAGCTGGAGCGGGCCCTACGAGCAGTACTTC. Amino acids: CASSWSGPYEQYF.

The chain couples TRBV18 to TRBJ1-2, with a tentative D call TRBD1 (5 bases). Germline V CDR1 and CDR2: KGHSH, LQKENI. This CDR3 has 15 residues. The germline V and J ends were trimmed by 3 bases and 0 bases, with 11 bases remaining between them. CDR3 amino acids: CASSPQTDSNYGYTF. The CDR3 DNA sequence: TGTGCCAGCTCACCCCAGACAGACTCTAACTATGGCTACACCTTC.

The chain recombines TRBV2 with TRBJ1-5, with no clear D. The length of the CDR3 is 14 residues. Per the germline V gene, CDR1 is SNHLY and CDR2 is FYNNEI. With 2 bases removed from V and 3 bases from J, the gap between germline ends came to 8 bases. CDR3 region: CASSERQVNQPQHF. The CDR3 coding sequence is TGTGCCAGCAGTGAACGGCAGGTCAATCAGCCCCAGCATTTT.

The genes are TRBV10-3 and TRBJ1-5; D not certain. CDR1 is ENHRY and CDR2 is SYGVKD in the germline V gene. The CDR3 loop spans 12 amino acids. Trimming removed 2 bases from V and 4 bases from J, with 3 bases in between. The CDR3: CAISEGNQPQHF. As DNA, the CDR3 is TGTGCCATCAGTGAGGGGAATCAGCCCCAGCATTTT.

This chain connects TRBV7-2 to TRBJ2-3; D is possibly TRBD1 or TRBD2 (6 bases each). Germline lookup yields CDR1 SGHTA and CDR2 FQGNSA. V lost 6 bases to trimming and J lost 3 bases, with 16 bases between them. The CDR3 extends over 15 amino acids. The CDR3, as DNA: TGTGCCAGCAGTTTTGGGGGGCCCCTTACAGATACGCAGTATTTT. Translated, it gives CASSFGGPLTDTQYF. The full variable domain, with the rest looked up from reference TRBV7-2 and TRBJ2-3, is GAGVSQSPSNKVTEKGKDVELRCDPISGHTALYWYRQSLGQGLEFLIYFQGNSAPDKSGLPSDRFSAERTGGSVSTLTIQRTQQEDSAVYLCASSFGGPLTDTQYFGPGTRLTVL.

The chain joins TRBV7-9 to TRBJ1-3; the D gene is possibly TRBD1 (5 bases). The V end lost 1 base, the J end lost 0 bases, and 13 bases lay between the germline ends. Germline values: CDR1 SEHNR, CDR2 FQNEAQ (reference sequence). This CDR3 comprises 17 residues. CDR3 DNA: TGTGCCAGCAGCTTAGAGGGGAAGTCAGGCTCTGGAAACACCATATATTTT. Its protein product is CASSLEGKSGSGNTIYF.

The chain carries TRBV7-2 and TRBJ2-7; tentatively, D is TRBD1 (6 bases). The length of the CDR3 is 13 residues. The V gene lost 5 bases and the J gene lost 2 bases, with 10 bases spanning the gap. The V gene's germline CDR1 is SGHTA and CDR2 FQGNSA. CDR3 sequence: CASSPWGPYEQYF. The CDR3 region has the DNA TGTGCCAGCAGCCCATGGGGGCCCTACGAGCAGTACTTC.

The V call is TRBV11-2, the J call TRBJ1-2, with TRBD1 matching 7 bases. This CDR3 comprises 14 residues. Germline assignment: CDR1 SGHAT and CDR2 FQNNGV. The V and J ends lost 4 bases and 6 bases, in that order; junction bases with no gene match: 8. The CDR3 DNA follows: TGTGCCAGCAGCTCGACAGGGTACGGGCATGGCTACACCTTC. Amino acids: CASSSTGYGHGYTF. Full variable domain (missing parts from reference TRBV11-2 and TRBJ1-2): EAGVAQSPRYKIIEKRQSVAFWCNPISGHATLYWYQQILGQGPKLLIQFQNNGVVDDSQLPKDRFSAERLKGVDSTLKIQPAKLEDSAVYLCASSSTGYGHGYTFGSGTRLTVV.

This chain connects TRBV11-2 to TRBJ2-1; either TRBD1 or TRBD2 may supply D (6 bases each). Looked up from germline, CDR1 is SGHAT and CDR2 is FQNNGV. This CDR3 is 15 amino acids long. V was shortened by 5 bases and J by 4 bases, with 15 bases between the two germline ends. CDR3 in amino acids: CASSPGRGRYNEQFF. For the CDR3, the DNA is TGTGCCAGCAGCCCCGGACGGGGGCGATACAATGAGCAGTTCTTC.

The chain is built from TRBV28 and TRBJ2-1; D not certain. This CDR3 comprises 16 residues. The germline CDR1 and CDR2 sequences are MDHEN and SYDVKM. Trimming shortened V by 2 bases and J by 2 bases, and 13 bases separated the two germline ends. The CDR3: CASSLIGSGTYNEQFF. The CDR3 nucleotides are TGTGCCAGCAGTTTAATCGGAAGTGGTACCTACAATGAGCAGTTCTTC.

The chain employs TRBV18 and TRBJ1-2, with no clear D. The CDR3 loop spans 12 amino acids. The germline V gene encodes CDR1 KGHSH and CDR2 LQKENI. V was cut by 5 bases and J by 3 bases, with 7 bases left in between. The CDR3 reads CASSEGDYGYTF. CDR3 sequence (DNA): TGTGCCAGCTCAGAGGGAGACTATGGCTACACCTTC.

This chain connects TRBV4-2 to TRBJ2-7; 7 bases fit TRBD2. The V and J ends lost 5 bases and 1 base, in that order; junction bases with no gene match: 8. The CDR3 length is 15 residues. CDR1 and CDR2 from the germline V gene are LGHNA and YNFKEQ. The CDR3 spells CASSLGGGESYEQYF. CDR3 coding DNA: TGTGCCAGCAGCTTGGGGGGGGGAGAATCCTACGAGCAGTACTTC.

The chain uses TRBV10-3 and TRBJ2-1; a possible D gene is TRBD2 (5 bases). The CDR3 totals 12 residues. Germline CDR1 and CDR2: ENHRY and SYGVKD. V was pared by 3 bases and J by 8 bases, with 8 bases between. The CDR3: CAISEEEDEQFF. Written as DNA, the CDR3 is TGTGCCATCAGTGAAGAGGAGGATGAGCAGTTCTTC.

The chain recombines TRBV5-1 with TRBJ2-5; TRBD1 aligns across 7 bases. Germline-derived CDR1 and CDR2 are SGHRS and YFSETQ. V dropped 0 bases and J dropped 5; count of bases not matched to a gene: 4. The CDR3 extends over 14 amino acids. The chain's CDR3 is CASSLGQGRETQYF. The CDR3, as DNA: TGCGCCAGCAGCTTGGGACAGGGACGGGAGACCCAGTACTTC. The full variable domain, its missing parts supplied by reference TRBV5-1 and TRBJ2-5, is KAGVTQTPRYLIKTRGQQVTLSCSPISGHRSVSWYQQTPGQGLQFLFEYFSETQRNKGNFPGRFSGRQFSNSRSEMNVSTLELGDSALYLCASSLGQGRETQYFGPGTRLLVL.

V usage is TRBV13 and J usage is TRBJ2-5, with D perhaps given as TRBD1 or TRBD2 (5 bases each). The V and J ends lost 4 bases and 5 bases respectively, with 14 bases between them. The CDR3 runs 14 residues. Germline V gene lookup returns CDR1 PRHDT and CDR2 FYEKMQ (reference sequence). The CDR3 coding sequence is TGTGCCAGCAGCTCGGGACCATCAACGGAGACCCAGTACTTC. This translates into CASSSGPSTETQYF.